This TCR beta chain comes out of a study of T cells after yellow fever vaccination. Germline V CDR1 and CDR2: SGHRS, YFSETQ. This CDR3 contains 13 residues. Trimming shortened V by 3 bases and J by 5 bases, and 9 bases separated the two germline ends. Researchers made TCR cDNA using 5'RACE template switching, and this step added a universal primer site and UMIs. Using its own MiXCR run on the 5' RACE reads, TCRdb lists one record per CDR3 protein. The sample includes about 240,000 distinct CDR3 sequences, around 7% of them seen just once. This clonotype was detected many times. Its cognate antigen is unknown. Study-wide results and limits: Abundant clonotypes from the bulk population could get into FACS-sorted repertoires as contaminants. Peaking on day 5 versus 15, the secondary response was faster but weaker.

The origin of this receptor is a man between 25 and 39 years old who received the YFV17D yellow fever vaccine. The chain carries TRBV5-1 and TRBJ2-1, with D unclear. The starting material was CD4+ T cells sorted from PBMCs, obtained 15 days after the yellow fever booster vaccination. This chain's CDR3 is CASSYDSNNEQFF. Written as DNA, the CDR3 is TGCGCCAGCAGCTACGACTCGAACAATGAGCAGTTCTTC.